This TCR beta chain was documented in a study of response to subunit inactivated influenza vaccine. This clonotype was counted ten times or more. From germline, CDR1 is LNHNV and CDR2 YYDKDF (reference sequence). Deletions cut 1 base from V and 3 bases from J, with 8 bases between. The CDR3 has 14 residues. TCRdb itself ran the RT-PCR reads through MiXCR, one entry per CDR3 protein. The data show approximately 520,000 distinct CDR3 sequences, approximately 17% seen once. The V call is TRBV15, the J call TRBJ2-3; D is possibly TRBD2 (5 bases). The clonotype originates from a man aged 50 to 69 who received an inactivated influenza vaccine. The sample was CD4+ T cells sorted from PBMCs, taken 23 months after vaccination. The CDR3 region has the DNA TGTGCCACCAGCAGAGGAGGGCTTACAGATACGCAGTATTTT. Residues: CATSRGGLTDTQYF.